This section outlines one T cell receptor (beta chain) sequence together with its context. This specimen comes from a study of blood T cell repertoires in COVID-19. As for the study in general: Some COVID-19 samples were acute and others convalescent; all came from the United States, Italy and Spain.

Germline V gene lookup returns CDR1 MNHEY and CDR2 SVGAGI. V dropped 4 bases and J dropped 5; count of bases not matched to a gene: 6. The CDR3 loop spans 15 amino acids. Clones were read by immunoSEQ multiplex PCR, and TCRdb kept only the in-frame ones, dropping some. The sample records about 220,000 clones, roughly 84% being singletons. The chain recombines TRBV6-5 with TRBJ2-1, with TRBD2 identical over 9 bases. The sequence derives from a woman in her sixties who had recovered from COVID-19. Sequencing used peripheral blood. The CDR3 loop is CASSFGGGAHNEQFF. The CDR3 DNA reads TGTGCCAGCAGTTTCGGCGGGGGGGCCCACAATGAGCAGTTCTTC.